This passage covers 26 T cell receptor beta chains from one sample sequenced in a study of monozygotic twins with inflammatory bowel disease. TCRdb reprocessed the 5' RACE reads and reports one entry per CDR3 protein, with no DNA. The sample holds fewer than 400,000 distinct CDR3 sequences. Sequenced material: blood. These receptor sequences come from a human donor with ulcerative colitis or Crohn's disease, or a healthy co-twin of an affected twin (not recorded which).

The rearrangement uses TRBV2 and TRBJ2-7. CDR3 length: 13 amino acids. Germline CDR1 reads SNHLY; CDR2 reads FYNNEI. The CDR3 region is CASRAPTRSEQYF.

This chain links TRBV6-2 or TRBV6-3 with TRBJ2-7. This CDR3 is built from 14 residues. Germline V gives CDR1 MNHEY, CDR2 SVGEGT. Here the CDR3 reads CASKVQDLTYEQYF.

The gene calls are TRBV7-2 and TRBJ2-6. Germline V gene lookup returns CDR1 SGHTA and CDR2 FQGNSA. This CDR3 is 15 amino acids long. Here the CDR3 reads CASLRSGSGANVLTF.

The J gene is TRBJ2-7, the V gene TRBV21-1; TCRdb reports TRBD2, a call that lacks DNA to check it against. TRBV21-1 is an annotated pseudogene. This CDR3 contains 13 residues. The CDR3 sequence: CASSKDRGSEQYF.

This chain joins TRBV5-6 and TRBJ2-2; TCRdb calls TRBD1, which cannot be checked without DNA. This CDR3 spans 13 amino acids. Per the germline V gene, CDR1 is SGHDT and CDR2 is YYEEEE. The CDR3 protein is CASSYTGSGELFF. Full variable domain (rest looked up from reference TRBV5-6 and TRBJ2-2): DAGVTQSPTHLIKTRGQQVTLRCSPKSGHDTVSWYQQALGQGPQFIFQYYEEEERQRGNFPDRFSGHQFPNYSSELNVNALLLGDSALYLCASSYTGSGELFFGEGSRLTVL.

The genes are TRBV9 and TRBJ1-5; lacking DNA, the TRBD1 call made by TCRdb goes unchecked. The CDR3 loop spans 13 amino acids. Germline V gives CDR1 SGDLS, CDR2 YYNGEE. CDR3 sequence: CASSAGTHQPQHF.

This chain links TRBV20-1 with TRBJ2-7; with no DNA, the TCRdb D assignment of TRBD2 cannot be verified. This CDR3 comprises 15 residues. CDR1 is DFQATT, CDR2 SNEGSKA, per germline (reference sequence). Here the CDR3 reads CSAREFSGVAYEQYF.

The chain employs TRBV28 and TRBJ2-2; the D gene TCRdb calls, TRBD2, cannot be checked with no DNA. The V gene's germline CDR1 is MDHEN and CDR2 SYDVKM. The CDR3 runs 15 residues. The CDR3 protein is CASRSLAGVPGELFF.

The gene calls are TRBV24-1 and TRBJ2-3; there is no DNA to check the TCRdb D call of TRBD2. Germline V CDR1 and CDR2: KGHDR, SFDVKD. The CDR3 totals 15 residues. The CDR3: CATSDLGGEMDTQYF.

The chain carries TRBV6-1 and TRBJ2-5; TCRdb returns TRBD1, unconfirmable since there is no DNA. Germline V gene data show CDR1 as MNHNS and CDR2 as SASEGT. This CDR3 has 16 amino acids. The CDR3 reads CASSQTYRVGGETQYF.

The chain links TRBV20-1 to TRBJ1-5; TCRdb reports TRBD1, a call that lacks DNA to check it against. The CDR3 length is 13 residues. Germline V gene lookup returns CDR1 DFQATT and CDR2 SNEGSKA (reference sequence). The CDR3: CSARQGSNQPQHF.

The chain employs TRBV5-1 and TRBJ2-2. CDR3 length: 14 amino acids. CDR1 SGHRS and CDR2 YFSETQ come from the germline V gene. The CDR3 sequence is CAGQFDPNTGELFF.

V usage is TRBV6-1 and J usage is TRBJ2-5; absent DNA, TCRdb's TRBD1 call cannot be checked. CDR3 length: 18 amino acids. The V gene's germline CDR1 is MNHNS and CDR2 SASEGT. CDR3 region: CASSEVFPNRGPRETQYF.

V usage is TRBV20-1 and J usage is TRBJ2-3. The CDR3 has 12 residues. The germline V gene has CDR1 DFQATT and CDR2 SNEGSKA (reference sequence). The CDR3 loop is CSARPTVDTQYF.

The chain combines TRBV5-5 with TRBJ2-2; without DNA, the TCRdb call of TRBD1 cannot be checked. This CDR3 region has 16 residues. CDR1 SGHKS and CDR2 YYEKEE come from the germline V gene (reference sequence). CDR3 region: CASSLVWTANTGELFF.

The CDR3 loop reads CAWSVGLAGELFF. The chain links TRBV30 to TRBJ2-2. In germline, CDR1 is GTSNPN, CDR2 SVGIG (reference sequence). The CDR3 is 13 amino acids.

The rearrangement links TRBV10-3 to TRBJ2-1; the D call of TRBD1 rests on TCRdb alone, since no DNA is present to check it. In germline, CDR1 is ENHRY, CDR2 SYGVKD. The CDR3 totals 16 residues. The CDR3 protein is CAIKDYRDRTINEQFF.

This chain links TRBV2 with TRBJ2-3; the D call from TCRdb, TRBD1, cannot be confirmed without DNA. The CDR3 is 15 amino acids. Germline CDR1 reads SNHLY; CDR2 reads FYNNEI. CDR3 loop: CASSLRGTTTDTQYF.

This chain uses TRBV9 with TRBJ2-1; TCRdb names TRBD1, which stays unverified in the absence of DNA. From germline, CDR1 is SGDLS and CDR2 YYNGEE. The CDR3 runs 16 residues. This chain's CDR3 is CASSPRQRAVLEEQFF.

The chain has TRBV27 and TRBJ2-1; TCRdb reports TRBD2, a call that lacks DNA to check it against. From germline, CDR1 is MNHEY and CDR2 SMNVEV (reference sequence). The CDR3 has 15 residues. The CDR3 spells CASSWGLLRVNEQFF.

J is TRBJ1-5 and V is TRBV20-1; with no DNA, the TCRdb D assignment of TRBD1 cannot be verified. The germline CDR1 and CDR2 sequences are DFQATT and SNEGSKA (reference sequence). This CDR3 has 18 amino acids. This CDR3 reads CSARDPLSRGPSNQSQHF.

The chain links TRBV5-6 to TRBJ1-1. The CDR3 runs 12 residues. Germline CDR1 is SGHDT and CDR2 is YYEEEE. This CDR3 is CASSLRRYEAFF.

The J gene is TRBJ2-1, the V gene TRBV20-1; the D call of TRBD1 rests on TCRdb alone, since no DNA is present to check it. CDR1 is DFQATT, CDR2 SNEGSKA, per germline (reference sequence). This CDR3 contains 16 residues. CDR3 sequence reads: CSARSLLRDTNNEQFF.

The chain has TRBV20-1 and TRBJ1-1; TCRdb names TRBD1, which stays unverified in the absence of DNA. Germline CDR1 reads DFQATT; CDR2 reads SNEGSKA (reference sequence). The CDR3 is 16 amino acids. The CDR3 loop is CSAKGTGAVRATEAFF.

The gene calls are TRBV7-9 and TRBJ2-7. CDR1 is SEHNR, CDR2 FQNEAQ, per germline (reference sequence). The CDR3 has 13 amino acids. CDR3 loop: CASSNPTNYEQYF.

This rearrangement joins TRBV20-1 to TRBJ1-6; the D gene TCRdb calls, TRBD1, cannot be checked with no DNA. Germline CDR1 is DFQATT and CDR2 is SNEGSKA (reference sequence). CDR3 size: 15 residues. CDR3 amino acids: CSATAQGQKNSPLHF.